Listed below are T cell receptor beta chains from one sample, sequenced in a study of blood T cell repertoires in COVID-19. TCRdb's table, derived via immunoSEQ multiplex PCR, lists solely in-frame clones and lacks some. The sample has approximately 180,000 clones, about 88% seen once; the top ten hold 1.2%. The material sequenced was PBMCs or T cells enriched from blood (not recorded which). The origin of the receptors is a human donor with acute COVID-19. The donor label of this sample is uncertain. The CDR3 runs from the conserved cysteine through the conserved F or W. Each record gives: V gene, clone size, J gene, D gene, CDR3 protein, CDR3 DNA. A D gene is named only where the DNA matches it firmly. Size is stated for part of the rows, as once, few or many counts, or as a class when the clone is expanded.

>TRBV6-5|NA|TRBJ2-1|TRBD2
CASSLQRSGGNEQFF
TGTGCCAGCAGTCTCCAACGGTCGGGGGGGAATGAGCAGTTCTTC
>TRBV5-4|NA|TRBJ1-1|TRBD1
CASSPPRGQSTEAFF
TGTGCCAGCAGCCCCCCAAGGGGGCAATCTACTGAAGCTTTCTTT
>TRBV7-2|NA|TRBJ2-3|TRBD2
CASSLSAGVDTQYF
TGTGCCAGCAGCTTATCAGCGGGGGTAGATACGCAGTATTTT
>TRBV7-8|NA|TRBJ2-1|NA
CASSLVLSSYNEQFF
TGTGCCAGCAGCTTAGTCTTGAGCTCCTACAATGAGCAGTTCTTC
>TRBV6-5|NA|TRBJ2-3|TRBD2
CASSPRGGGAGTQYF
TGTGCCAGCAGTCCTCGCGGCGGGGGGGCCGGTACGCAGTATTTT
>TRBV25-1|NA|TRBJ1-5|TRBD1
CASGDSGTGGWQPQHF
TGTGCCAGCGGGGACTCCGGGACAGGGGGGTGGCAGCCCCAGCATTTT
>TRBV18|NA|TRBJ2-3|NA
CASSPSLLQTSTDTQYF
TGTGCCAGCTCACCCTCGTTACTGCAGACTAGCACAGATACGCAGTATTTT
>TRBV7-3|NA|TRBJ2-1|TRBD1
CASSSRDRGYNEQFF
TGTGCCAGCAGCTCCCGGGACAGGGGATACAATGAGCAGTTCTTC
>TRBV6-5|NA|TRBJ1-2|NA
CASNQGGYGYTF
TGTGCCAGCAATCAGGGAGGCTATGGCTACACCTTC
>TRBV2|few|TRBJ2-3|NA
CASRARDFGDTQYF
TGTGCCAGCAGGGCCAGGGACTTCGGCGATACGCAGTATTTT
>TRBV6-5|NA|TRBJ2-7|NA
CASSISVLYEQYF
TGTGCCAGCAGTATCTCGGTCCTCTACGAGCAGTACTTC
>TRBV6-4|NA|TRBJ1-1|TRBD1
CASSATTGRNAEAFF
TGTGCCAGCAGTGCCACGACAGGGAGAAACGCTGAAGCTTTCTTT
>TRBV29-1|NA|TRBJ1-2|TRBD1
CSARGLDRGRRGYGYTF
TGCAGCGCCAGAGGTCTGGACAGGGGGCGCAGAGGCTATGGCTACACCTTC
>TRBV6-5|NA|TRBJ1-4|TRBD1
CASSPRGPWDEKLFF
TGTGCCAGCAGTCCAAGGGGGCCCTGGGATGAAAAACTGTTTTTT
>TRBV9|NA|TRBJ1-2|TRBD1
CASSSRTGHGYTF
TGTGCCAGCAGCTCCCGGACAGGGCATGGCTACACCTTC
>TRBV14|once|TRBJ2-1|NA
CASSQDLGGAVGHEQFF
TGTGCCAGCAGCCAAGATCTAGGCGGGGCTGTGGGTCATGAGCAGTTCTTC
>TRBV30|NA|TRBJ1-5|NA
CAWSVRSNQPQHF
TGTGCCTGGAGTGTACGGTCGAATCAGCCCCAGCATTTT
>TRBV6-6|once|TRBJ2-5|NA
CASTPQPGGLRTQYF
TGTGCCAGCACTCCCCAGCCGGGGGGCCTGCGGACCCAGTACTTC
>TRBV5-5|NA|TRBJ1-2|NA
CASSLTGDYGYTF
TGTGCCAGCAGCTTGACAGGAGACTATGGCTACACCTTC
>TRBV5-4|NA|TRBJ2-2|TRBD1
CASSFPRDRGAGELFF
TGTGCCAGCAGCTTTCCCCGGGACAGAGGTGCGGGGGAGCTGTTTTTT
>TRBV5-6|NA|TRBJ2-4|NA
CASSLGQLAKNIQYF
TGTGCCAGCAGCTTGGGACAGTTAGCCAAAAACATTCAGTACTTC
>TRBV7-2|NA|TRBJ1-4|NA
CASSPEPGAFNEKLFF
TGTGCCAGCAGCCCAGAGCCAGGGGCGTTTAATGAAAAACTGTTTTTT
>TRBV7-9|once|TRBJ2-1|TRBD2
CASSLLAGAYNEQFF
TGTGCCAGCAGCCTACTAGCGGGGGCGTACAATGAGCAGTTCTTC
>TRBV7-9|once|TRBJ1-2|TRBD1
CASSQGQLYGYTF
TGTGCCAGCAGCCAGGGACAGCTCTATGGCTACACCTTC
>TRBV24-1|NA|TRBJ2-6|TRBD1
CATSGDRGNSGANVLTF
TGTGCCACCAGTGGGGACAGGGGGAACTCTGGGGCCAACGTCCTGACTTTC
>TRBV2|NA|TRBJ1-1|NA
CASRGRQANTEAFF
TGTGCCAGCAGGGGGAGGCAGGCGAACACTGAAGCTTTCTTT
>TRBV19|few|TRBJ1-5|NA
CASRREGQPQHF
TGTGCCAGTCGTCGGGAGGGACAGCCCCAGCATTTT
>TRBV5-1|NA|TRBJ1-2|TRBD1
CASSFDRGHGYTF
TGCGCCAGCAGCTTTGACAGGGGGCACGGCTACACCTTC
>TRBV12-3/TRBV12-4|NA|TRBJ1-3|NA
CASGGSGNTIYF
TGTGCCAGCGGCGGTTCTGGAAACACCATATATTTT
>TRBV3-1/TRBV3-2|NA|TRBJ1-1|NA
CASSPGGDEEAFF
TGTGCCAGCAGCCCCGGCGGTGACGAAGAAGCTTTCTTT